This TCR beta chain was sequenced in a study of long-term antiretroviral therapy in people with HIV (dated by TCRdb to 2021 to 2024). Looking at the study overall: The earliest samples were collected roughly a decade before the 2015 WHO recommendation for immediate ART, at a time when ART was usually postponed until CD4 counts fell. This retrospective serial study examined whether starting ART and sustained HIV suppression were associated with changes in the composition and diversity of the TRB repertoire in peripheral blood. A total of some 210 cryopreserved PBMC samples were contributed to the cohort by 30 adults with confirmed HIV infection, with samples collected serially over a mean of approximately six years (range 1-12). Among the 25 to 30 participants with HIV, eleven were female. No cross-contamination during QIAcube processing was seen in test extractions of a monoclonal T-cell line run alongside 30 to 35 polyclonal samples. What the authors observed across the whole study: Inferences about post-ART repertoire changes are limited because no data were available on ART adherence, viral resistance or therapy changes. The samples span the years 2004 to 2017, and the ART regimens used may be less effective than current regimens. At every time point, the repertoire was dominated by expanded TRB clones first identified before ART initiation, although this dominance fluctuated and, in many PLHIV, declined after ART. Because PBMC availability was limited, only the TCR beta chain was sequenced, with no alpha chain pairing. Compared with controls, HIV repertoires had narrower CDR3 length ranges, and the network structure pointed to an antigen-experienced repertoire that shifted only slightly toward naive after ART. Because cell numbers in pre-ART samples were limited, unsorted PBMC were profiled instead of sorted CD4+ and CD8+ T cells. Starting ART was linked to a significant rise in TRB diversity, yet even with long-term ART the diversity remained significantly lower than in transplant donor controls.

For this chain, trimming is 4 bases at the V end and 3 bases at the J end, and the number of junction bases without a gene match is 5. Its CDR3 holds 15 amino acids, cysteine through phenylalanine. The sequence is cut down to CDR3 DNA, 45 bases in frame from base 1. For CDR1 and CDR2, the germline V gene (reference sequence) lists MNHEY and SMNVEV. Sequencing of the TRB variable region was done with the immunoSEQ hsTCRB v3.0 assay at survey level resolution. TRB sequencing targeted a depth of about 40,000-55,000 T-cell genomes per sample. An Illumina MiSeq with a v3 150-cycle kit was used to sequence the pooled TRB libraries. Turning to the authors' computational methods: Analysis of repertoires was carried out in R inside a reproducible Nextflow workflow spanning QC, data transformation and analysis. LymphoSeq2, an R package for exploring AIRR-Seq data, was used to implement the custom analyses. After excluding several samples that yielded fewer than 5000 total TRB sequences, approximately 170 HIV repertoires remained for analysis. Of the 188 retained HIV repertoires, 55 to 60 were collected before and about 130 after ART initiation. Repertoires were downsampled to 5000 TRB nucleotide sequences, and summary statistics were averaged over 100 downsampling iterations. The analysis kept only TRB sequences whose CDR3 regions were at least seven amino acids long. A Shannon entropy-derived clonality score and the Gini coefficient were used to measure diversity. Repertoire networks linked the top 5000 CDR3 amino acid sequences whenever two sequences differed by an edit distance of one. GLIPH2 predicted antigen specificity groups and MHC restriction for TRB CDR3 amino acid sequences. Known CMV, EBV, HIV or tissue antigen associations were flagged by matching CDR3 amino acid sequences against VDJdb and McPAS-TCR. Pre-ART, post-ART and control groups were compared with Wilcoxon signed-rank tests and Holm-Bonferroni correction. TCRdb took over this immuneACCESS table, retaining in-frame rearrangements with V and J assigned. Such tables are incomplete; in checked studies, under half of the missing clones stem from an unresolved V gene, and the remainder is unexplained. Clone size and the V and J calls come from that table; the DNA yielded D and trimming. The sample table lists tens of thousands of clones, roughly 90% of them with a count of one. 4.3% of the sample belongs to the ten largest clones.

Participants were included only if at least one PBMC sample before ART initiation and at least two post-ART samples were available. Treatment was received in the United States of America by all participants with HIV. Before DNA extraction, cryopreserved samples of about 0.9-11 million PBMC were thawed and then washed. At the time of the earliest PBMC sample, participants with HIV were aged between roughly 23 and 60 years. PBMC samples from each participant spanned 1-4 timepoints before ART initiation and 2-8 timepoints after ART initiation, with a median of 7 samples. Serial HIV viral load, CD4+ T-cell count, ART history and demographic data were obtained for every participant. Genomic DNA was extracted from unsorted PBMC with a Qiagen kit on a QIAcube, processed in batches of 12 samples. Notes on this clone: What antigen it recognizes has not been identified. Base qualities are missing; no much larger clone stands one base away.

This chain joins TRBV27 to TRBJ2-2, with 7 bases in between that match TRBD1. The specimen comprised unsorted PBMCs, sampled about 5.2 years after starting antiretroviral therapy. This TCR derives from a woman aged 40 to 50 with HIV. The sequenced DNA is TGTGCCAGCAGTTCCGGACAGGTAGACACCGGGGAGCTGTTTTTT. Translated, this is CASSSGQVDTGELFF.